This T cell receptor (beta chain) was recorded in a study of OX40 agonist ivuxolimab in advanced cancers. In terms of the full investigation: Ivuxolimab was a fully human IgG2 agonistic monoclonal antibody targeting the costimulatory receptor OX40 (CD134). Intravenous ivuxolimab was administered to patients every 2 weeks at six dose levels: 0.01, 0.1, 0.3, 1.5, 3 and 10 mg/kg. Of the approximately 50 dose-escalation patients, hepatocellular carcinoma was present in about 20, melanoma in around 15, renal cell carcinoma in 9 and head and neck cancer in 9. In the dose-escalation cohort, approximately 80% of patients were male, and the mean age was around 65 years with a range of roughly 20 to 85. Prior anti-PD-1, anti-PD-L1 or anti-CTLA-4 therapy was permitted, and approximately 40% of dose-escalation patients had received checkpoint inhibitors. Partial responses were achieved by three dose-escalation patients, of whom one had hepatocellular carcinoma and two had cutaneous melanoma. The purpose of peripheral TCRbeta sequencing was to test whether ivuxolimab changed TCR sequence diversity and led to clonal T-cell expansion. The paper covers the monotherapy dose-escalation part of the phase I ivuxolimab trial, which included N of about 50 patients. Study-wide findings and limitations: In the 0.1-3.0 mg/kg groups, partial responders had among the lowest normalized peripheral clonal expansion, particularly in CD8+ T cells. The antigen specificity of the clonally expanded peripheral T cells was not determined. After ivuxolimab, more expanded clones were found on average in CD8+ T cells than in CD4+ T cells. Low levels of normalized T-cell clonal expansion were also seen in some patients who did not respond. At doses from 0.1 to 3.0 mg/kg, clonal expansion was seen in both CD4+ and CD8+ blood T cells between baseline and week 6.

The trial excluded patients who had a history of autoimmune disease or who were on systemic immunosuppression. Peripheral blood for TCR sequencing was collected from all dose cohorts at baseline, on cycle 4 day 1, and on cycle 7 day 1. The samples were drawn from a first-in-human, open-label, multicenter phase I dose-escalation trial of ivuxolimab. Adults with locally advanced or metastatic melanoma, renal cell carcinoma, hepatocellular carcinoma or head and neck squamous cell carcinoma were enrolled in the trial. Before TCR sequencing, CD4+ and CD8+ T cells were separately sorted from peripheral blood. As regards this clone: The target of this receptor is not known. No qualities accompany the bases; no much larger clone lies one base away.

Genomic DNA was isolated from the sorted cells so that the TCRbeta CDR3 region could be sequenced. The immunoSEQ Assay was used to sequence the TCRbeta CDR3 regions. The clones in this table, taken by TCRdb from immuneACCESS, are in-frame only. Not every clone is retained; where verified, under half of the shortfall comes from an unresolved V gene, and the cause of the rest is unknown. This sample is represented by 65,000 to 70,000 clones; roughly four fifths of them were singletons. The top ten hold 1.6% of the sample. Sequenced material: CD4+ or CD8+ T cells sorted from blood, taken in a trial of the OX40 agonist ivuxolimab. This TCR derives from an adult with an advanced solid tumor such as melanoma, head and neck, liver or kidney cancer.

The CDR3 amino acid sequence is: CASRTGTGGRYEQYF. The sequenced DNA: TGTGCCAGTAGGACCGGGACAGGGGGAAGATACGAGCAGTACTTC. This receptor chain uses TRBV19 and TRBJ2-7; TRBD1 matches 11 bases in the middle. Via the germline V gene (reference sequence), CDR1 is LNHDA and CDR2 SQIVND. Trimming removed 6 bases from V and 4 bases from J; the gene matches leave 8 bases unexplained. Taken from cysteine to phenylalanine, the CDR3 has 15 residues. Here the CDR3 DNA is all that survives: 45 bases in frame from base 1.